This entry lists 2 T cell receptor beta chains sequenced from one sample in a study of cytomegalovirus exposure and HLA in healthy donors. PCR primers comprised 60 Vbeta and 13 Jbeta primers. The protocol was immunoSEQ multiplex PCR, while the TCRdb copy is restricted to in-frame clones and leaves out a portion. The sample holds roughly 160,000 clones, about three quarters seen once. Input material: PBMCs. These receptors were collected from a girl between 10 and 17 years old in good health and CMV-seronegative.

The CDR3 DNA sequence: TGTGCCTGGAGTATCCCCGGGACCTACGAGCAGTACTTC. Translation: CAWSIPGTYEQYF. J is TRBJ2-7 and V is TRBV30; TRBD2 is a possible D gene (5 bases). The CDR3 spans 13 residues. Germline V lookup: CDR1 GTSNPN, CDR2 SVGIG (reference sequence). V dropped 2 bases and J dropped 2 bases, with 10 bases sitting between them. Variable domain in full (rest from reference TRBV30 and TRBJ2-7): SQTIHQWPATLVQPVGSPLSLECTVEGTSNPNLYWYRQAAGRGLQLLFYSVGIGQISSEVPQNLSASRPQDRQFILSSKKLLLSDSGFYLCAWSIPGTYEQYFGPGTRLTVT.

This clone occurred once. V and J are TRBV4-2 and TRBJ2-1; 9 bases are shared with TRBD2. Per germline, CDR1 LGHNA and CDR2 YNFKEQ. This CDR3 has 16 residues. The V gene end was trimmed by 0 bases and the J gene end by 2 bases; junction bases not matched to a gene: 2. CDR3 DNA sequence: TGTGCCAGCAGCCAAGAGGGCGGGGGGGCCTACAATGAGCAGTTCTTC. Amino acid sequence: CASSQEGGGAYNEQFF.